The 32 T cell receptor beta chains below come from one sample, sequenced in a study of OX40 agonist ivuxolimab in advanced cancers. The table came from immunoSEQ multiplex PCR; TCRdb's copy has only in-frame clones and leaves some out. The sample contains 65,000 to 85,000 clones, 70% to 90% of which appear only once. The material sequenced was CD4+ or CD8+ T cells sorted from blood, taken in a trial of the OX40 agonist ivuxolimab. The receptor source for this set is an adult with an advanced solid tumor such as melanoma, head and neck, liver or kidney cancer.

For the CDR3, the DNA is TGTGCCAGCAGCTTAGGCCGGGCTAGGGCCGTAACAGCAACAGATACGCAGTATTTT. Encoded protein: CASSLGRARAVTATDTQYF. The gene calls are TRBV13 and TRBJ2-3; no firm D call. The V gene lost 0 bases and the J gene lost 3 bases, with 22 bases spanning the gap. The CDR3 extends over 19 amino acids. The germline V gene has CDR1 PRHDT and CDR2 FYEKMQ (reference sequence).

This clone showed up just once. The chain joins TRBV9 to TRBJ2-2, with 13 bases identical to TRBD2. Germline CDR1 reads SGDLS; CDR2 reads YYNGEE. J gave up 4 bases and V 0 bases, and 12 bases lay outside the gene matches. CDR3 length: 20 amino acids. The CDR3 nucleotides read TGTGCCAGCAGCGTAGGGCCAGGTCGGACTAGCGGGGGATCCACCGGGGAGCTGTTTTTT. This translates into CASSVGPGRTSGGSTGELFF. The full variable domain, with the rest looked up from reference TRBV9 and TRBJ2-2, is DSGVTQTPKHLITATGQRVTLRCSPRSGDLSVYWYQQSLDQGLQFLIQYYNGEERAKGNILERFSAQQFPDLHSELNLSSLELGDSALYFCASSVGPGRTSGGSTGELFFGEGSRLTVL.

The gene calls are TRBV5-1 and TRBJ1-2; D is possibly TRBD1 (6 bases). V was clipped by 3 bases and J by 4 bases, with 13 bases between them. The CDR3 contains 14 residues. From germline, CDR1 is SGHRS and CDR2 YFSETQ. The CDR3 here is CASSYGQSIYGYTF. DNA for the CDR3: TGCGCCAGCAGCTATGGACAGTCGATCTATGGCTACACCTTC.

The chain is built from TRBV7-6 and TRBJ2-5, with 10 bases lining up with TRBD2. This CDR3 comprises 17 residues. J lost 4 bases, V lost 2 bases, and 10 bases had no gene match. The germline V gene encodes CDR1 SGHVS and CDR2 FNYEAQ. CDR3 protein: CASSLFASGSLRETQYF. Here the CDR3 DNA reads TGTGCCAGCAGCTTATTTGCTAGCGGGAGTCTGAGAGAGACCCAGTACTTC.

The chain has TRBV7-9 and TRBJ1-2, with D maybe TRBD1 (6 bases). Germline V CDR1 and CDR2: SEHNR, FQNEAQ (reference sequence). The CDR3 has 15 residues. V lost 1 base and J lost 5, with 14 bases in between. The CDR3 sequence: CASSLDGLRGYGYTF. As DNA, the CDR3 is TGTGCCAGCAGCTTAGACGGCCTCAGGGGTTATGGCTACACCTTC.

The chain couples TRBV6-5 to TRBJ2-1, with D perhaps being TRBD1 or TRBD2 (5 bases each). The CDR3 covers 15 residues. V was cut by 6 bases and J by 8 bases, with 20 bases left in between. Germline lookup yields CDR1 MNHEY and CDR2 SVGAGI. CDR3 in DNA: TGTGCCAGCAGGCCTCTACGTAGAGGGGTTGATGAGCAGTTCTTC. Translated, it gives CASRPLRRGVDEQFF.

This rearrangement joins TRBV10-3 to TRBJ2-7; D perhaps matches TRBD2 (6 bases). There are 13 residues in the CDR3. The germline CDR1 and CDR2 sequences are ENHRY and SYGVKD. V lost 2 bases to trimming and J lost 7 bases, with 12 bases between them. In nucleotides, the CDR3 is TGTGCCATCAGTGAGGTTAGCGGTAGGGAGCAGTACTTC. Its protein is CAISEVSGREQYF.

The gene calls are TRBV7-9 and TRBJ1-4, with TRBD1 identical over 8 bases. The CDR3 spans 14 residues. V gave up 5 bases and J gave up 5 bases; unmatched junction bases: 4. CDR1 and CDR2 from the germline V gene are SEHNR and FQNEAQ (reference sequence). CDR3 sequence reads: CASSRTGTNEKLFF. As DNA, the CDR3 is TGTGCCAGCAGCCGGACAGGGACGAATGAAAAACTGTTTTTT.

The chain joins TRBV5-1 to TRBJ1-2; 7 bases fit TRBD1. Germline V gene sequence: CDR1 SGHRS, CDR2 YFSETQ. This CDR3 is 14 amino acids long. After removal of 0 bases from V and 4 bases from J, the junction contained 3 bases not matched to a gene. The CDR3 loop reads CASSLEAGGYGYTF. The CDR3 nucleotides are TGCGCCAGCAGCTTGGAGGCAGGGGGCTATGGCTACACCTTC.

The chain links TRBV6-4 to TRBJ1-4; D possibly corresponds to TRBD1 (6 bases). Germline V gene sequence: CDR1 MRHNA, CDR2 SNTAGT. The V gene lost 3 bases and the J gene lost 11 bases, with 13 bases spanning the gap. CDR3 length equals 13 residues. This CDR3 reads CASSEGAGGKLFF. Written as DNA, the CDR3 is TGTGCCAGCAGTGAGGGGGCAGGAGGGAAACTGTTTTTT.

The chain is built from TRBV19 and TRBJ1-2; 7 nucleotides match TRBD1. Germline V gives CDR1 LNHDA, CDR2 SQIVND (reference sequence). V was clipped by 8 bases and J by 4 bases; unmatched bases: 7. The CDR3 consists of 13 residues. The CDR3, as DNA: TGTGCCAGTCACTCCGGGACAGTCTATGGCTACACCTTC. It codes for CASHSGTVYGYTF.

The DNA of the CDR3 is TGTGCCAGCAGCATCGGGGGGTCCTCTGGAAACACCATATATTTT. It translates to CASSIGGSSGNTIYF. This chain links TRBV9 with TRBJ1-3, with a tentative D call TRBD1 (5 bases). In germline, CDR1 is SGDLS, CDR2 YYNGEE. The CDR3 extends over 15 amino acids. Deletions cut 4 bases from V and 0 bases from J, with 11 bases between.

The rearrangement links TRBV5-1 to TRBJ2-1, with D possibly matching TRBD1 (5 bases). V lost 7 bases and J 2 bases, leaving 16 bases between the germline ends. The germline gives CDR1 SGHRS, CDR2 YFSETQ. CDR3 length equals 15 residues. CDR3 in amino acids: CASYQGPTTYNEQFF. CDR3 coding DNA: TGCGCCAGCTATCAGGGCCCTACTACCTACAATGAGCAGTTCTTC. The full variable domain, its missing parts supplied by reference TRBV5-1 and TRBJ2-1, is KAGVTQTPRYLIKTRGQQVTLSCSPISGHRSVSWYQQTPGQGLQFLFEYFSETQRNKGNFPGRFSGRQFSNSRSEMNVSTLELGDSALYLCASYQGPTTYNEQFFGPGTRLTVL.

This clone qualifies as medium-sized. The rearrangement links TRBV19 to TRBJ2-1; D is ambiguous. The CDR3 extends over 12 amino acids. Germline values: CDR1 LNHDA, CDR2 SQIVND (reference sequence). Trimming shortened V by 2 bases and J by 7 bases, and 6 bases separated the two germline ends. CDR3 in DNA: TGTGCCAGTAGTATATTTGCGAATGAGCAGTTCTTC. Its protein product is CASSIFANEQFF.

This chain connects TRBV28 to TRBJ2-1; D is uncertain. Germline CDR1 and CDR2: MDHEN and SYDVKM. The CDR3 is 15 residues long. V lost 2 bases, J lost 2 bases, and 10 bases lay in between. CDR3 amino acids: CASSLDSPAYNEQFF. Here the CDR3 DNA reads TGTGCCAGCAGTTTAGATAGTCCCGCCTACAATGAGCAGTTCTTC.

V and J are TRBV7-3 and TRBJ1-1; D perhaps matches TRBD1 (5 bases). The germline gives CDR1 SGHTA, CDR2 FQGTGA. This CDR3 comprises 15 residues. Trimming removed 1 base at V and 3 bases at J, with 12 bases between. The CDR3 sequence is CASSLSPGIDTEAFF. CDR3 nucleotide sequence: TGTGCCAGCAGCTTAAGTCCAGGGATCGACACTGAAGCTTTCTTT.

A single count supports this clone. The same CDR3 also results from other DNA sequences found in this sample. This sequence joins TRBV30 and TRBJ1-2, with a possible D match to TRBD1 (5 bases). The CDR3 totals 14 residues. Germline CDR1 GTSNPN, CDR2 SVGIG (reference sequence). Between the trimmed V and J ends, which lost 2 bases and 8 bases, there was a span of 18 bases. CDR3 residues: CAWSPGRGWGGYTF. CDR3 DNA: TGTGCCTGGAGTCCGGGCCGGGGTTGGGGGGGCTACACCTTC.

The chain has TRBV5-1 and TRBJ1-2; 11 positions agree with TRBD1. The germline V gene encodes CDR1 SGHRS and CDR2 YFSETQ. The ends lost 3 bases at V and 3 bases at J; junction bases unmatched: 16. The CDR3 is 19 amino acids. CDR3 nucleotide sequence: TGCGCCAGCAGCTCCCCGGGAGGGACAGGGGGAGTGAAGGACTATGGCTACACCTTC. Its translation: CASSSPGGTGGVKDYGYTF.

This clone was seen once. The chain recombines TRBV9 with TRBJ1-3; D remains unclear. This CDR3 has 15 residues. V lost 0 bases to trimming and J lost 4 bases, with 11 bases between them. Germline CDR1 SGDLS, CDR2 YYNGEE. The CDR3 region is CASSVAPGRGNTIYF. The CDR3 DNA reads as TGTGCCAGCAGCGTAGCCCCCGGGCGCGGAAACACCATATATTTT.

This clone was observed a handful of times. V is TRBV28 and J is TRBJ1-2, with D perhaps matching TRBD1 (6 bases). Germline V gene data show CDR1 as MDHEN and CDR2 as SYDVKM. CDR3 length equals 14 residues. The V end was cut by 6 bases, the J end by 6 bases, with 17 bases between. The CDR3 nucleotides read TGTGCCAGCAGAGTCACAGGGATCGGTCATGGCTACACCTTC. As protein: CASRVTGIGHGYTF.

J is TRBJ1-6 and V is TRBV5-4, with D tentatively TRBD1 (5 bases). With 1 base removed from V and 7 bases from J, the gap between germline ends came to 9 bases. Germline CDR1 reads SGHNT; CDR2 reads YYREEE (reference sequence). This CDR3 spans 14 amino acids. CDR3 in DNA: TGTGCCAGCAGCTTGTCCGACAGAAATTCACCCCTCCACTTT. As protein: CASSLSDRNSPLHF. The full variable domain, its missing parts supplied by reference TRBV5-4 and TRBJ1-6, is ETGVTQSPTHLIKTRGQQVTLRCSSQSGHNTVSWYQQALGQGPQFIFQYYREEENGRGNFPPRFSGLQFPNYSSELNVNALELDDSALYLCASSLSDRNSPLHFGNGTRLTVT.

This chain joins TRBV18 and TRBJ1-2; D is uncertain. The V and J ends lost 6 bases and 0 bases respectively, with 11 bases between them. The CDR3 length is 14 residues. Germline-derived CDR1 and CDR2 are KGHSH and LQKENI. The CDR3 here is CASSPRPSNYGYTF. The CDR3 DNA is TGTGCCAGCTCCCCCCGACCTTCTAACTATGGCTACACCTTC.

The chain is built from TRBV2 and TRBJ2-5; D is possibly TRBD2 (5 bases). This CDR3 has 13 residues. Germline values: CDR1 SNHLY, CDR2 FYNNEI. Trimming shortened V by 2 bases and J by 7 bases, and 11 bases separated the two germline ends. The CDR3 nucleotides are TGTGCCAGCAGTGAAACGGCCGGAGGGACCCAGTACTTC. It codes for CASSETAGGTQYF.

The CDR3 spells CASSVGHGAPVRGRNEQFF. The CDR3 DNA sequence: TGTGCCAGCAGCGTAGGTCATGGAGCGCCGGTTCGGGGTAGGAATGAGCAGTTCTTC. V is TRBV9 and J is TRBJ2-1; D is perhaps TRBD2 (5 bases). Per germline, CDR1 SGDLS and CDR2 YYNGEE. Deletions cut 0 bases from V and 7 bases from J, with 26 bases between. The CDR3 spans 19 residues.

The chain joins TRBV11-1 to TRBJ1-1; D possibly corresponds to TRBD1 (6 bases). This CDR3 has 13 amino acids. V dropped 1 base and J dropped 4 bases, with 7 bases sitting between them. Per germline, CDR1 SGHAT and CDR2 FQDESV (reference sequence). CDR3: CASSLGRGTEAFF. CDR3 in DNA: TGTGCCAGCAGCTTAGGCAGGGGCACTGAAGCTTTCTTT.

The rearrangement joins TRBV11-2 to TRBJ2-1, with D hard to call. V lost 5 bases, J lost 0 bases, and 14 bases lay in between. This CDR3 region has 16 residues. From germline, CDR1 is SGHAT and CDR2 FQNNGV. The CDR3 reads CASSPSSLSSYNEQFF. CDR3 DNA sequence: TGTGCCAGCAGCCCATCCTCGTTGAGCTCCTACAATGAGCAGTTCTTC.

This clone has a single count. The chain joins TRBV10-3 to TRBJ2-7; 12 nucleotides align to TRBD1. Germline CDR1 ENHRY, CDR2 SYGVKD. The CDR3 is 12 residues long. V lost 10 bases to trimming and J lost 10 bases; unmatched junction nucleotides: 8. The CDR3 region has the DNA TGTGCCACCCAACGGGACAGGGGGCCCCAGTACTTC. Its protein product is CATQRDRGPQYF.

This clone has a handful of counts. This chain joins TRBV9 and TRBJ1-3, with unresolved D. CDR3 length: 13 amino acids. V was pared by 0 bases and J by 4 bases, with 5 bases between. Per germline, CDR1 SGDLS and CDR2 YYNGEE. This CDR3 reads CASSVDRGNTIYF. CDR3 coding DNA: TGTGCCAGCAGCGTAGATCGGGGAAACACCATATATTTT.

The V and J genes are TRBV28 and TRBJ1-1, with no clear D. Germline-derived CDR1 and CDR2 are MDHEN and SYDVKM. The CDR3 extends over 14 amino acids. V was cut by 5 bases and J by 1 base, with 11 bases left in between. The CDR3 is CASSPYTSNTEAFF. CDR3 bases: TGTGCCAGCAGTCCTTACACATCGAACACTGAAGCTTTCTTT.

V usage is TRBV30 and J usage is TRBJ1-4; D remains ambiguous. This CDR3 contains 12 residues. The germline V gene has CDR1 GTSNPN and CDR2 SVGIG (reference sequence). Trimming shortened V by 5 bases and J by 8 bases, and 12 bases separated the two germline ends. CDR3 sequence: CAWGTFREKLFF. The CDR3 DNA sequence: TGTGCCTGGGGTACCTTTAGGGAAAAACTGTTTTTT.

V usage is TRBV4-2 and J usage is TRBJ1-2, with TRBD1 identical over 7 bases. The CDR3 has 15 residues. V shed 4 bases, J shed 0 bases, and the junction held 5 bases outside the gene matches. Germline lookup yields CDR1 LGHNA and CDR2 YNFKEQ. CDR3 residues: CASSPTGQANYGYTF. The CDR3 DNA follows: TGTGCCAGCAGCCCAACAGGACAGGCTAACTATGGCTACACCTTC.

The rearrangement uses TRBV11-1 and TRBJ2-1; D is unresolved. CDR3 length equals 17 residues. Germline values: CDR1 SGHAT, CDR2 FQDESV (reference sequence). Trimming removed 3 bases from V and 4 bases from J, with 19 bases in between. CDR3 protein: CASSFSASPASYNEQFF. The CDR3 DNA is TGTGCCAGCAGCTTTTCGGCTTCTCCCGCGTCTTACAATGAGCAGTTCTTC.